This T cell receptor (beta chain) was recovered during a study of T cell responses to AZD1222 COVID-19 vaccine. Overall study results and limits: White British donors predominated, females outnumbered males, and clonal diversity was possibly underestimated. Spike regions recognized by vaccine-associated CD4 TCRs spanned the protein, led by 160-218 and 743-854.

Sequencing was performed with immunoSEQ multiplex PCR; in TCRdb, only in-frame clones are kept and a portion is missing. The table has 140,000 to 150,000 clones, about 86% seen once. To note about this clone: Antigen specificity is unknown.

Germline CDR1 reads LGHDT; CDR2 reads YNNKEL (reference sequence). The V segment lost 0 bases and the J segment 9 bases; nucleotides outside the gene matches: 5. The CDR3 runs 14 residues. The gene calls are TRBV3-1 (or the pseudogene TRBV3-2) and TRBJ2-4; TRBD1 matches at 7 bases. This specimen consisted of peripheral blood, obtained 28 days after the second AZD1222 dose. The receptor comes from an adult who received the AZD1222 COVID-19 vaccine. In DNA form, the CDR3 reads TGTGCCAGCAGCCAAGACAGGGGGAGTAGCATTCAGTACTTC. It encodes CASSQDRGSSIQYF.